Sequencing of this T cell receptor (beta chain) was carried out in a study of cytotoxic CD8 clonotypes in ibrutinib-treated CLL. Broader study findings: Treatment saw public clonotypes, which were uncommon, either contract or stay stable.

Clones were sequenced by immunoSEQ multiplex PCR, and TCRdb holds only the in-frame ones, with some missing. This table has roughly 150,000 clones, about 80% appearing once. A note on this clone: Its target is unknown.

This receptor was identified in a human donor with chronic lymphocytic leukemia. The sequencing here drew on PBMCs, taken after 24 months of ibrutinib treatment.

CDR3 region: CASSLGGFNQPQHF. The DNA of the CDR3 is TGTGCCAGCAGCTTAGGGGGTTTCAATCAGCCCCAGCATTTT. V is TRBV7-6 and J is TRBJ1-5; D gene uncertain. Germline V gives CDR1 SGHVS, CDR2 FNYEAQ. This CDR3 has 14 amino acids. V was shortened by 1 base and J by 3 bases, with 7 bases between the two germline ends.